The 12 T cell receptor beta chains below were found in one sample sequenced in a study of blood T cell repertoires in COVID-19. Sequencing was performed with immunoSEQ multiplex PCR; in TCRdb, only in-frame clones are kept and a portion is missing. The table has tens of thousands of clones, roughly nine tenths seen once. The material sequenced was peripheral blood. These receptors all stem from a woman in her forties or fifties with COVID-19, enrolled during active disease.

This rearrangement joins TRBV19 to TRBJ1-4, with D perhaps matching TRBD1 (5 bases). Trimming cost V 0 bases and J 7 bases, with 12 bases left between them. The CDR3 loop spans 15 amino acids. The germline gives CDR1 LNHDA, CDR2 SQIVND (reference sequence). CDR3 sequence reads: CASSIDLGAPEKLFF. CDR3 DNA: TGTGCCAGTAGTATAGATCTTGGGGCGCCTGAAAAACTGTTTTTT.

The chain recombines TRBV7-9 with TRBJ2-6, with D maybe TRBD2 (5 bases). This CDR3 is built from 13 residues. The V and J ends lost 0 bases and 8 bases respectively, with 5 bases between them. The V gene's germline CDR1 is SEHNR and CDR2 FQNEAQ (reference sequence). In DNA, the CDR3 is TGTGCCAGCAGCTTAGCCGGGACCAACGTCCTGACTTTC. Protein: CASSLAGTNVLTF.

V usage is TRBV7-8 and J usage is TRBJ2-7, with a tentative D call TRBD2 (6 bases). V lost 1 base to trimming and J lost 0 bases, with 10 bases between them. This CDR3 contains 15 residues. CDR1 and CDR2 from the germline V gene are SGHVS and FQNEAQ. The CDR3 DNA reads as TGTGCCAGCAGCTTAGGGGGCGGGATCTCCTACGAGCAGTACTTC. Its protein product is CASSLGGGISYEQYF.

The chain is built from TRBV5-6 and TRBJ2-1; 11 bases align to TRBD2. V lost 2 bases to trimming and J lost 0 bases; unmatched junction nucleotides: 10. In germline, CDR1 is SGHDT, CDR2 YYEEEE. The CDR3 extends over 19 amino acids. CDR3 in amino acids: CASSLLAGVHSSSYNEQFF. The CDR3 DNA reads as TGTGCCAGCAGCTTACTAGCGGGAGTCCATTCAAGCTCCTACAATGAGCAGTTCTTC.

V and J are TRBV18 and TRBJ1-4; 9 bases match TRBD1. This CDR3 is 14 amino acids long. With V trimmed by 1 base and J by 6 bases, 0 bases remained unmatched. The V gene's germline CDR1 is KGHSH and CDR2 LQKENI. The CDR3 region has the DNA TGTGCCAGCTCACCACGGACAGGGGATGAAAAACTGTTTTTT. Its protein product is CASSPRTGDEKLFF.

The V gene is TRBV5-5, the J gene TRBJ2-1; D is unresolved. The CDR3 has 11 amino acids. The V end lost 6 bases, the J end lost 10 bases, and 11 bases lay between the germline ends. Germline V gene data show CDR1 as SGHKS and CDR2 as YYEKEE (reference sequence). This CDR3 reads CASTPSTEQFF. DNA for the CDR3: TGTGCCAGCACCCCTAGTACCGAGCAGTTCTTC.

This chain links TRBV9 with TRBJ2-7; weak D call: TRBD1 (5 bases). Germline V gives CDR1 SGDLS, CDR2 YYNGEE. CDR3 length: 14 residues. Trimming took 1 base from V and 2 from J, leaving 10 bases between them. DNA for the CDR3: TGTGCCAGCAGCGTATCAGGGTTTCCCTACGAGCAGTACTTC. This translates into CASSVSGFPYEQYF. The complete variable domain, with remaining parts taken from reference TRBV9 and TRBJ2-7, reads DSGVTQTPKHLITATGQRVTLRCSPRSGDLSVYWYQQSLDQGLQFLIQYYNGEERAKGNILERFSAQQFPDLHSELNLSSLELGDSALYFCASSVSGFPYEQYFGPGTRLTVT.

The chain is built from TRBV19 and TRBJ2-3, with 7 nucleotides matching TRBD2. Germline CDR1 reads LNHDA; CDR2 reads SQIVND (reference sequence). The J segment lost 1 base and the V segment lost 3 bases, leaving 4 bases of the junction unmatched. The CDR3 spans 15 residues. CDR3 region: CASSIGSGGTDTQYF. CDR3 DNA: TGTGCCAGTAGTATCGGAAGCGGGGGCACAGATACGCAGTATTTT.

The chain is built from TRBV5-1 and TRBJ2-1; no firm D call. The ends were cut back, 0 bases at V and 10 bases at J, with 5 bases in the middle. There are 11 residues in the CDR3. Germline lookup yields CDR1 SGHRS and CDR2 YFSETQ. CDR3 sequence: CASSLAQEQFF. As DNA, the CDR3 is TGCGCCAGCAGCTTGGCCCAGGAGCAGTTCTTC.

The V call is TRBV4-1, the J call TRBJ2-7; D may be TRBD1 (6 bases). Per the germline V gene, CDR1 is MGHRA and CDR2 is YSYEKL. The CDR3 length is 15 residues. Trimming took off 4 bases at V and 2 bases at J, with 15 bases between the two ends. The CDR3 loop is CASSLLPAGAYEQYF. As DNA, the CDR3 is TGCGCCAGCAGCCTCCTCCCGGCAGGGGCCTACGAGCAGTACTTC.

The CDR3 region is CASSQVVGGLTQYF. The CDR3, as DNA: TGCGCCAGCAGCCAAGTAGTGGGAGGGTTGACCCAGTACTTC. The chain couples TRBV4-3 to TRBJ2-5; 7 bases line up with TRBD2. The CDR3 totals 14 residues. J was trimmed by 7 bases and V by 1 base; bases with no gene match: 6. Germline loops: CDR1 LGHNA, CDR2 YSLEER.

V and J are TRBV2 and TRBJ1-1; 10 bases are shared with TRBD1. Germline V lookup: CDR1 SNHLY, CDR2 FYNNEI. The CDR3 loop spans 16 amino acids. The junction had 3 bases not matched to a gene; V was cut back by 0 bases and J by 2 bases. CDR3 residues: CASSEAGQGDNTEAFF. The CDR3 DNA reads as TGTGCCAGCAGTGAAGCCGGACAGGGGGATAACACTGAAGCTTTCTTT.